A selection of T cell receptor beta chains follows, all from one sample in a study of cytomegalovirus exposure and HLA in healthy donors. The method was immunoSEQ multiplex PCR; TCRdb's version includes in-frame clones alone and lacks a portion of them. This sample carries 88,000 or so clones, approximately 60% of them seen once, and the ten largest clones take roughly 4%. Material: PBMCs. Receptors originate from a male donor in good health and CMV-seropositive. Each CDR3 is given with its conserved first and last residue. The D gene is left open where the match is weak. Rows give clone size only sometimes, using once, few, many, or a class for an expanded clone.

j_call v_call clone_size d_call cdr3_nt cdr3_aa
TRBJ2-1 TRBV5-1 - TRBD1 TGCGCCAGCAGCTCATTAACAGGGGTGGGGAATGAGCAGTTCTTC CASSSLTGVGNEQFF
TRBJ2-5 TRBV7-3 - TRBD2 TGTGCCAGCAGCTTAAATCTAGCGGGGCGGGAGACCCAGTACTTC CASSLNLAGRETQYF
TRBJ2-3 TRBV19 - TRBD2 TGTGCCAGTAGTCCCTCCAGCGGGGGATACACAGATACGCAGTATTTT CASSPSSGGYTDTQYF
TRBJ2-7 TRBV18 - - TGTGCCAGCTCACCGACTCCGCTAACCTACGAGCAGTACTTC CASSPTPLTYEQYF
TRBJ2-7 TRBV5-4 - - TGTGCCAGCAGCGGCGGGTCCCAAGGGACATGGGCCTACGAGCAGTACTTC CASSGGSQGTWAYEQYF
TRBJ2-1 TRBV10-3 - - TGTGCCATCAGTGAGTCCGACGGGAGCTCCTACAATGAGCAGTTCTTC CAISESDGSSYNEQFF
TRBJ2-7 TRBV5-6 - - TGTGCCAGCAGCTTGTCTTGGCAGGGCTACGAGCAGTACTTC CASSLSWQGYEQYF
TRBJ2-7 TRBV5-1 once - TGCGCCAGCAGCTTACAGGCCTCCTACGAGCAGTACTTC CASSLQASYEQYF
TRBJ2-6 TRBV11-2 - TRBD2 TGTGCCAGCAGCTTACACCTAGCGGGAATCGCTGGGGCCAACGTCCTGACTTTC CASSLHLAGIAGANVLTF
TRBJ2-7 TRBV7-9 - - TGTGCCAGCAGCGGCCTGCCGGGCCAGGGATCCTACGAGCAGTACTTC CASSGLPGQGSYEQYF
TRBJ2-7 TRBV19 - - TGTGCCAGTAGTATGGCCAGCGGCTACGAGCAGTACTTC CASSMASGYEQYF
TRBJ2-7 TRBV28 few - TGTGCCAGCAGCCCTGGAGGGGCAGGCTCCTACGAGCAGTACTTC CASSPGGAGSYEQYF
TRBJ2-7 TRBV5-1 medium-sized TRBD1 TGCGCCAGCCGACCGGACAGGAAAGATTACGAGCAGTACTTC CASRPDRKDYEQYF
TRBJ2-7 TRBV29-1 - TRBD1 TGCAGCGTTGAGGTTGGCGGGACAGGGGGCTACGAGCAGTACTTC CSVEVGGTGGYEQYF
TRBJ1-4 TRBV27 - TRBD1 TGTGCCAGCTGGACAGGGTTTGATGAAAAACTGTTTTTT CASWTGFDEKLFF
TRBJ2-3 TRBV7-2 once TRBD2 TGTGCCAGCAGCTACGGACTAGCGGGGCAAGATCTTGGGACGCAGTATTTT CASSYGLAGQDLGTQYF
TRBJ1-1 TRBV18 - TRBD1 TGTGCCAGCTCAGTCAATACAGGGGGGGGGAACACTGAAGCTTTCTTT CASSVNTGGGNTEAFF
TRBJ2-5 TRBV12-2 - - TGTGCAAGTCGCCACGGGACAGGGATAGAGACCCAGTACTTC CASRHGTGIETQYF
TRBJ1-5 TRBV6-5 - - TGTGCCAGCAGTAGTGACAGTATCAATCAGCCCCAGCATTTT CASSSDSINQPQHF
TRBJ1-4 TRBV9 - - TGTGCCAGCAGCCCCACAGGGACAACTAATGAAAAACTGTTTTTT CASSPTGTTNEKLFF
TRBJ2-5 TRBV29-1 once - TGCAGCGCCGGGGAGCTATTAAGGGAGACCCAGTACTTC CSAGELLRETQYF